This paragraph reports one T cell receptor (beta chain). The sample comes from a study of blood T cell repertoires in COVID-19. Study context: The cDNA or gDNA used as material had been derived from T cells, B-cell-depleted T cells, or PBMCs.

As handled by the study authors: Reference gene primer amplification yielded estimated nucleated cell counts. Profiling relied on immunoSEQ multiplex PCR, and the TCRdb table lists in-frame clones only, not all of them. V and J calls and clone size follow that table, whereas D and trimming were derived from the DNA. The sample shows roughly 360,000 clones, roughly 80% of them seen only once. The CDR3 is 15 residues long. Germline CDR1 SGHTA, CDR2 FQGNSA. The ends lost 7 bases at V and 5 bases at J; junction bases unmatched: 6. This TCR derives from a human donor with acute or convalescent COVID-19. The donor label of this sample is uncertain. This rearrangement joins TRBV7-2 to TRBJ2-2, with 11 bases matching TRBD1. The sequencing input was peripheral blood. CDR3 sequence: CASKGQGVRTGELFF. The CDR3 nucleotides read TGTGCCAGCAAGGGACAGGGGGTTCGGACCGGGGAGCTGTTTTTT. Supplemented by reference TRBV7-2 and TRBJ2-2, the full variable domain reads GAGVSQSPSNKVTEKGKDVELRCDPISGHTALYWYRQSLGQGLEFLIYFQGNSAPDKSGLPSDRFSAERTGGSVSTLTIQRTQQEDSAVYLCASKGQGVRTGELFFGEGSRLTVL.